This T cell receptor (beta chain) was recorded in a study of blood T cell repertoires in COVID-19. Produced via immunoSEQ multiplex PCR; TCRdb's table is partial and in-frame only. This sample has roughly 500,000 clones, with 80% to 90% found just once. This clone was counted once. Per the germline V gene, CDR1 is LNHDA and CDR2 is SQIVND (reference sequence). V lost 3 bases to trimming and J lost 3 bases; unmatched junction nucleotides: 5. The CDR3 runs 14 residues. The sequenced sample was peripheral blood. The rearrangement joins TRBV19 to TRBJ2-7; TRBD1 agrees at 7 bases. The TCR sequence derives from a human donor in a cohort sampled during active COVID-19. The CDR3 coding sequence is TGTGCCAGTAGTATTCTGGGACAGAGCTACGAGCAGTACTTC. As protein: CASSILGQSYEQYF.